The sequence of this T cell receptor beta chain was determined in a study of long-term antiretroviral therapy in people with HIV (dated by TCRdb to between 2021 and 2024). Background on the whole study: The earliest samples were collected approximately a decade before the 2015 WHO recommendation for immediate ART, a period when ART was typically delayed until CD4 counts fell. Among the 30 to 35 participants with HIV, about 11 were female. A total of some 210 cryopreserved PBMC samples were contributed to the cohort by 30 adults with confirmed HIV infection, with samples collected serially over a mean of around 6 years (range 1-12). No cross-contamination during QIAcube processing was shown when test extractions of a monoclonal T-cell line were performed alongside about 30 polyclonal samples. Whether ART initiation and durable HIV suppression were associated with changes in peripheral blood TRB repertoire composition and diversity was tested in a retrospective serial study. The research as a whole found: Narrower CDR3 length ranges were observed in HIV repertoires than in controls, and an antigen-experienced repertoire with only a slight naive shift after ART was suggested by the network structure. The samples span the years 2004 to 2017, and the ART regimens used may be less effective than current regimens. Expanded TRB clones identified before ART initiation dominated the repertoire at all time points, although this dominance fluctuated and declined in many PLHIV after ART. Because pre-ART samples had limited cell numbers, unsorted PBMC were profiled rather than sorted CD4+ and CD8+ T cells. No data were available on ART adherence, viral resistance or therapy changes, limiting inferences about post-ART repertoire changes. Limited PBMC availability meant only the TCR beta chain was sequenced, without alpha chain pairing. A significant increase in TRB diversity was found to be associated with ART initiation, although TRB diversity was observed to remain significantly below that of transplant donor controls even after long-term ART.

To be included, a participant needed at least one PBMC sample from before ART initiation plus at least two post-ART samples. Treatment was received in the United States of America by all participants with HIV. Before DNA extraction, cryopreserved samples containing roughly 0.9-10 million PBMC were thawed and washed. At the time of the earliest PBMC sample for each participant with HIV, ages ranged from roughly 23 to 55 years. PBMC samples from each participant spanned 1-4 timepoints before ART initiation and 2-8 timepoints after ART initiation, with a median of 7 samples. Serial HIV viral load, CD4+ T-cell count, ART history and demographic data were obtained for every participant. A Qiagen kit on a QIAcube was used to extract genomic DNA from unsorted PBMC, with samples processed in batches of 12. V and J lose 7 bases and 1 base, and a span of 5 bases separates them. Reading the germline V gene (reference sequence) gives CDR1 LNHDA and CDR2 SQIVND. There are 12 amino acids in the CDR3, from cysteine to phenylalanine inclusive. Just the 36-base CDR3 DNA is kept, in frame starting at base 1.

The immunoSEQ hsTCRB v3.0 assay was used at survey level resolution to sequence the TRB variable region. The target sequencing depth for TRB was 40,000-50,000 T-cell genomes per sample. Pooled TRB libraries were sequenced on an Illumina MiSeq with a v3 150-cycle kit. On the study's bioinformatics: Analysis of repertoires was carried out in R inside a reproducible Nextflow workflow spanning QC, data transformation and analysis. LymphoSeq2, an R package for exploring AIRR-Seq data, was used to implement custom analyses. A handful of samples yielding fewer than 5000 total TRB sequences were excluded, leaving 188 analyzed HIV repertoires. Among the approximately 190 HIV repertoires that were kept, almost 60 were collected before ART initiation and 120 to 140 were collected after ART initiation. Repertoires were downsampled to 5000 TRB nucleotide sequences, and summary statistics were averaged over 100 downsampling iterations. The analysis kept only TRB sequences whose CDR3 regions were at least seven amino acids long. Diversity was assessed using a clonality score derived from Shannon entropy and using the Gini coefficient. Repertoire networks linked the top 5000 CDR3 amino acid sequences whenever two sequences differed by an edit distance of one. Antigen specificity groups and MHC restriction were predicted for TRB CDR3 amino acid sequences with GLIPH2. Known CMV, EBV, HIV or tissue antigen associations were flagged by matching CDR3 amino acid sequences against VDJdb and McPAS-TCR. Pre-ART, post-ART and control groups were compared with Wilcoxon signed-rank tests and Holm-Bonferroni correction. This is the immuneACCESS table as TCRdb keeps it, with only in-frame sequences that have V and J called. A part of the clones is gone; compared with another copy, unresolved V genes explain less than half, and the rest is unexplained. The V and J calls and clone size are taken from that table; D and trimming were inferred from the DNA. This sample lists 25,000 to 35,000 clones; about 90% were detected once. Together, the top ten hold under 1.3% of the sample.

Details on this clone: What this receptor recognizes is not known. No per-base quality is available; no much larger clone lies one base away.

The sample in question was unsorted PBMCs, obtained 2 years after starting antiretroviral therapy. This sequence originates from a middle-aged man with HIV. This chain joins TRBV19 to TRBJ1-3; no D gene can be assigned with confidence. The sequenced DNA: TGTGCCAGTATAACGTCTGGAAACACCATATATTTT. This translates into CASITSGNTIYF.